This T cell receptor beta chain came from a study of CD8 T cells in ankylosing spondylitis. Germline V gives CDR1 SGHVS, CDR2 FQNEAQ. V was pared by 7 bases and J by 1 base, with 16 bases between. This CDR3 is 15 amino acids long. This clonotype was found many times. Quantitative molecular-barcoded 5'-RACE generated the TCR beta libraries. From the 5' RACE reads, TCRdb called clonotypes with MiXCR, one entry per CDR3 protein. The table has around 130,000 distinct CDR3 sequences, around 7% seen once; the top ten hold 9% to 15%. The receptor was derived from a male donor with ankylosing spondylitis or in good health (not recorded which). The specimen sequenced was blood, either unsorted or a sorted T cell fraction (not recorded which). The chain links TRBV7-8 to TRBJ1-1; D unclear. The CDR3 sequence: CASTGPAVANTEAFF. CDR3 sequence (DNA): TGTGCCAGCACCGGACCGGCGGTAGCGAACACTGAAGCTTTCTTT.